The 12 T cell receptor beta chains reported below all come from one sample, sequenced in a study of cytomegalovirus exposure and HLA in healthy donors. The PCR had 60 Vbeta and 13 Jbeta primers. The method was immunoSEQ multiplex PCR; TCRdb's version includes in-frame clones alone and lacks a portion of them. Among 130,000 or so clones, approximately 79% were seen once, and the ten largest hold 3.5% to 5%. The sample was PBMCs. These receptors all stem from a man in his late teens or twenties in good health and CMV-seropositive.

The CDR3 loop reads CASSPKDSYNEQFF. The DNA for the CDR3 is TGTGCCAGCAGCCCCAAGGACAGTTACAATGAGCAGTTCTTC. The chain links TRBV7-8 to TRBJ2-1, with D perhaps matching TRBD1 (6 bases). From germline, CDR1 is SGHVS and CDR2 FQNEAQ. The CDR3 spans 14 residues. The V end was cut by 5 bases, the J end by 4 bases, with 12 bases between.

The chain links TRBV18 to TRBJ1-1, with 8 bases matching TRBD1. Germline-derived CDR1 and CDR2 are KGHSH and LQKENI. V dropped 0 bases and J dropped 5; count of bases not matched to a gene: 14. CDR3 length equals 18 residues. CDR3 nucleotides: TGTGCCAGCTCACCACCAACCGGGACAGGCATCAGGGGTACTGAAGCTTTCTTT. It codes for CASSPPTGTGIRGTEAFF.

V usage is TRBV28 and J usage is TRBJ2-7; 7 bases are shared with TRBD1. The CDR3 covers 12 residues. Germline CDR1 is MDHEN and CDR2 is SYDVKM. V was pared by 3 bases and J by 6 bases, with 2 bases of the junction left unmatched. This CDR3 reads CASSLTGSEQYF. CDR3 coding DNA: TGTGCCAGCAGTTTGACAGGGTCCGAGCAGTACTTC.

The chain combines TRBV6-1 with TRBJ2-5; 9 bases line up with TRBD1. V was clipped by 5 bases and J by 5 bases; unmatched bases: 6. This CDR3 spans 14 amino acids. The germline V gene encodes CDR1 MNHNS and CDR2 SASEGT. CDR3 protein: CASSLTGGGETQYF. CDR3 nucleotide sequence: TGTGCCAGCAGTCTAACAGGGGGCGGCGAGACCCAGTACTTC.

V and J are TRBV25-1 and TRBJ2-7; 9 positions agree with TRBD2. CDR1 is MGHDK, CDR2 SYGVNS, per germline. V gave up 4 bases and J gave up 7 bases; unmatched junction bases: 8. This CDR3 has 14 residues. The CDR3 region has the DNA TGTGCCAGCAGTGGGGGGACTAGCTATAGGGAGCAGTACTTC. It yields the protein CASSGGTSYREQYF.

The J gene is TRBJ1-2, the V gene TRBV9, with 7 bases that match TRBD1. The ends lost 4 bases at V and 4 bases at J; junction bases unmatched: 10. Germline lookup yields CDR1 SGDLS and CDR2 YYNGEE. This CDR3 contains 15 residues. The CDR3 DNA sequence: TGTGCCAGCAGCTTCAGTTTCGGGACAGCCTATGGCTACACCTTC. Its protein is CASSFSFGTAYGYTF.

This clone showed up just a few times. This chain uses TRBV5-1 with TRBJ2-2; 12 bases agree with TRBD1. From germline, CDR1 is SGHRS and CDR2 YFSETQ. This CDR3 is 16 amino acids long. J was trimmed by 7 bases and V by 4 bases; bases with no gene match: 8. The CDR3 nucleotides are TGCGCCAGCAGCCCCCGGGACAGGGGGCTGGGCGGGGAGCTGTTTTTT. Its translation: CASSPRDRGLGGELFF.

The rearrangement uses TRBV19 and TRBJ1-3, with D possibly TRBD1 on 5 matching bases. The CDR3 runs to 15 residues. Trimming removed 7 bases at V and 0 bases at J, with 13 bases between. Germline loops: CDR1 LNHDA, CDR2 SQIVND (reference sequence). As DNA, the CDR3 is TGTGCCAGTATCCGTGGAGGGGACTCTGGAAACACCATATATTTT. Translated: CASIRGGDSGNTIYF.

The rearrangement uses TRBV13 and TRBJ2-1; D is undetermined. From germline, CDR1 is PRHDT and CDR2 FYEKMQ (reference sequence). The CDR3 runs to 13 residues. V was cut by 5 bases and J by 6 bases, with 11 bases left in between. CDR3 residues: CASSGEVFNEQFF. The CDR3 nucleotides read TGTGCCAGCAGCGGAGAGGTTTTCAATGAGCAGTTCTTC.

J is TRBJ1-5 and V is TRBV28, with 7 bases matching TRBD1. V dropped 5 bases and J dropped 6; count of bases not matched to a gene: 7. This CDR3 is built from 14 residues. Germline V gene lookup returns CDR1 MDHEN and CDR2 SYDVKM. CDR3 loop: CASSPRQGSQPQHF. The CDR3 DNA is TGTGCCAGCAGTCCCCGACAGGGAAGTCAGCCCCAGCATTTT.

The J gene is TRBJ1-4, the V gene TRBV6-5; tentative D call: TRBD1 (5 bases). Germline V gene sequence: CDR1 MNHEY, CDR2 SVGAGI. The CDR3 is 14 residues long. The germline V and J ends were trimmed by 5 bases and 9 bases, with 16 bases remaining between them. CDR3 protein: CASSEQAPRKKLFF. CDR3 nucleotide sequence: TGTGCCAGCAGTGAACAGGCGCCTAGGAAAAAACTGTTTTTT.

This clone has only a few counts. This chain joins TRBV28 and TRBJ2-4, with D possibly being TRBD1 (6 bases). The CDR3 totals 15 residues. Trimming removed 2 bases at V and 0 bases at J, with 8 bases between. The germline V gene encodes CDR1 MDHEN and CDR2 SYDVKM. The CDR3 sequence is CASSLQGLAKNIQYF. For the CDR3, the DNA is TGTGCCAGCAGTTTACAGGGGCTAGCCAAAAACATTCAGTACTTC.